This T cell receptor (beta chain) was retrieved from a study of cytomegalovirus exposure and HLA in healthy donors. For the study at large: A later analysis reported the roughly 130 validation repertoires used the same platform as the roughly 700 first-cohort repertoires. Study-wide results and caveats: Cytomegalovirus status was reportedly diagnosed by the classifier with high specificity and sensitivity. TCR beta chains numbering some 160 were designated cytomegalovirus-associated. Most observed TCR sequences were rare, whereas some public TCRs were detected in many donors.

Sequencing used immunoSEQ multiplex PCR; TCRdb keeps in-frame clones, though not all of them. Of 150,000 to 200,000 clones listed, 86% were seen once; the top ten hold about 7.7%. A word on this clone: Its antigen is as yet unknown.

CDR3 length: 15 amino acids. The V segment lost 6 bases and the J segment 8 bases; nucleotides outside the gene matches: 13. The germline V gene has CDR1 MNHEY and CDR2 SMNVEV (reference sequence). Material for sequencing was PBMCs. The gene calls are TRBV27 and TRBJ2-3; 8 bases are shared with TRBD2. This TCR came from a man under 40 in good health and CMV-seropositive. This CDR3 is CASSLSSGSLRTQYF. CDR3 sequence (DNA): TGTGCCAGCAGCCTGTCCAGCGGGAGCTTGCGTACGCAGTATTTT.